Listed below are T cell receptor beta chains from one sample, sequenced in a study of neurological immune-mediated disorders. In TCRdb, the 5' RACE reads were re-called with MiXCR into one record per CDR3 protein. This table has over 35,000 distinct CDR3 sequences, approximately 2.4% appearing once. The sequencing sample was made of PBMCs. These receptors came from a man between 45 and 60 years old with multiple sclerosis. The CDR3 runs from the conserved cysteine through the conserved F or W. D genes are given only for firm matches. Sizes are listed as once, few, many or a size class.

d_gene	v_gene	abundance	len	j_gene	CDR3nt	CDR3aa
.	TRBV6-6	many	13	TRBJ2-7	TGTGCCAGCATCAGCCCGGGATCCTACGAGCAGTACTTC	CASISPGSYEQYF
TRBD1	TRBV7-6	few	14	TRBJ1-4	TGTGCCAGCAGCCCTAGACAGGGTGGTGAAAAACTGTTTTTT	CASSPRQGGEKLFF
.	TRBV27	many	13	TRBJ2-1	TGTGCCAGCAGTTTATCCCTCGGGAATGAGCAGTTCTTC	CASSLSLGNEQFF
TRBD1	TRBV5-1	few	15	TRBJ2-7	TGCGCCAGCAGCTTGGCCGGGACAGGGGGCTACGAGCAGTACTTC	CASSLAGTGGYEQYF
.	TRBV3-1	many	15	TRBJ1-5	TGTGCCAGCAGCCTCAGAGACAGAAGGAATCAGCCCCAGAATTTT	CASSLRDRRNQPQNF
TRBD2	TRBV7-2	many	14	TRBJ2-5	TGTGCCAGCAGCCCGGGACTAGCCCAAGAGACCCAGTACTTC	CASSPGLAQETQYF
TRBD1	TRBV5-1	many	16	TRBJ2-7	TGCGCCAGCAGCCAAAACCCGACAGGGGCTGAATACGAGCAGTACTTC	CASSQNPTGAEYEQYF
.	TRBV27	many	14	TRBJ2-7	TGTGCCAGCAGTCCAGGGGTAAGCTCCTACGAGCAGTACTTC	CASSPGVSSYEQYF
.	TRBV20-1	many	14	TRBJ2-1	TGCAGTGCAAAAGGGGTTGGGCTGAACAATGAGCAGTTCTTC	CSAKGVGLNNEQFF
TRBD2	TRBV20-1	many	16	TRBJ2-3	TGCAGTGCTAGGAGGGGGGGACTAGCCATATCAGATACGCAGTATTTT	CSARRGGLAISDTQYF